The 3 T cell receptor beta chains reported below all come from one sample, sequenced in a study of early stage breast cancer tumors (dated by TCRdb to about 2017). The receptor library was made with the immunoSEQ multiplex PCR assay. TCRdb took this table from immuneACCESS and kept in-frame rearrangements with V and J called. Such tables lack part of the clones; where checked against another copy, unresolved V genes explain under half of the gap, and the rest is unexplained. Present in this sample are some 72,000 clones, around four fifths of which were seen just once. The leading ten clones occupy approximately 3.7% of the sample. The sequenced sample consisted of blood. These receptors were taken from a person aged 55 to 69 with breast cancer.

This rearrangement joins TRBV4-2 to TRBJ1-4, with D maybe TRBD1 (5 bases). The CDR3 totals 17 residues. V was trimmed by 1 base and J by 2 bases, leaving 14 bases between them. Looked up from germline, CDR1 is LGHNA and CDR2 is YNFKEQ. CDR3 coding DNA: TGTGCCAGCAGCCAAGTCAGGGTAGCGCAGACTAATGAAAAACTGTTTTTT. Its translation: CASSQVRVAQTNEKLFF.

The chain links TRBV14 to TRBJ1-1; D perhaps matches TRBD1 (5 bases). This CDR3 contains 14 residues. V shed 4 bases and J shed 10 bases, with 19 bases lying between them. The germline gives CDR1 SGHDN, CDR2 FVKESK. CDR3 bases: TGTGCCAGCAGCCCTATAACCCCGAGGGGAGCAGCTTTCTTT. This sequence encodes CASSPITPRGAAFF.

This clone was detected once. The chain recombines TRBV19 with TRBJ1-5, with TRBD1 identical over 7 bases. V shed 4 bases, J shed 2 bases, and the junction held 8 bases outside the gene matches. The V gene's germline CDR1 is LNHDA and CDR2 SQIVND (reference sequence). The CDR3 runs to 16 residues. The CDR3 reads CASSKRQGSGNQPQHF. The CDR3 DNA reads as TGTGCCAGTAGTAAGAGACAGGGAAGTGGCAATCAGCCCCAGCATTTT. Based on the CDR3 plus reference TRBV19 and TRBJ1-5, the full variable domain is DGGITQSPKYLFRKEGQNVTLSCEQNLNHDAMYWYRQDPGQGLRLIYYSQIVNDFQKGDIAEGYSVSREKKESFPLTVTSAQKNPTAFYLCASSKRQGSGNQPQHFGDGTRLSIL.